One and the same sample provided the 8 T cell receptor beta chains below, sequenced in a study of CD8 T cells in ankylosing spondylitis. Their cognate antigens are unknown. TCRdb fed the 5' RACE reads into MiXCR, producing one record per CDR3 protein. This table holds some 840,000 distinct CDR3 sequences, 12% found once. The study's findings and limits: For ankylosing spondylitis blood, a TCR beta motif of several highly homologous variants appeared characteristic.

Material: blood, either unsorted or a sorted T cell fraction (not recorded which). Receptors originate from a male donor with ankylosing spondylitis.

CDR3 in DNA: TGTGCCAGCAGCACCAGGGCGGGTAACACTGAAGCTTTCTTT. It yields the protein CASSTRAGNTEAFF. The rearrangement joins TRBV9 to TRBJ1-1, with D possibly matching TRBD1 (5 bases). This CDR3 has 14 amino acids. Germline CDR1 and CDR2: SGDLS and YYNGEE. V was clipped by 4 bases and J by 2 bases, with 12 bases between them.

This chain joins TRBV7-2 and TRBJ2-3; tentative D call: TRBD2 (6 bases). Per the germline V gene, CDR1 is SGHTA and CDR2 is FQGNSA. The CDR3 contains 15 residues. V lost 5 bases and J lost 0, with 12 bases in between. The CDR3 spells CASSRDFSSTDTQYF. For the CDR3, the DNA is TGTGCCAGCAGCCGGGACTTTTCTAGCACAGATACGCAGTATTTT.

The chain carries TRBV5-1 and TRBJ2-3; maybe TRBD2 (6 bases). There are 15 residues in the CDR3. Germline V gene sequence: CDR1 SGHRS, CDR2 YFSETQ. V gave up 5 bases and J gave up 2 bases, with 15 bases separating them. CDR3 nucleotides: TGCGCCAGCAGTCGGGGGACGTCTGACACAGATACGCAGTATTTT. Translation: CASSRGTSDTDTQYF.

Many counts were recorded for this clonotype. The V gene is TRBV4-2, the J gene TRBJ2-1, with D possibly matching TRBD2 (5 bases). Germline CDR1 LGHNA, CDR2 YNFKEQ. The CDR3 contains 16 residues. Trimming removed 0 bases from V and 7 bases from J, with 16 bases in between. The CDR3 region is CASSQDGGPVWNEQFF. The CDR3 DNA is TGTGCCAGCAGCCAAGACGGCGGGCCCGTGTGGAATGAGCAGTTCTTC.

This clonotype was counted only a few times. J is TRBJ1-2 and V is TRBV5-1, with no clear D. CDR3 length: 15 residues. Germline loops: CDR1 SGHRS, CDR2 YFSETQ. The V end was cut by 0 bases, the J end by 3 bases, with 12 bases between. CDR3 sequence: CASSLDGFGHYGYTF. For the CDR3, the DNA is TGCGCCAGCAGCTTGGACGGGTTCGGGCACTATGGCTACACCTTC.

This clonotype was seen a few times. The CDR3 protein is CATRPRASSSYEQYF. The CDR3 region has the DNA TGTGCCACCCGACCTCGGGCTTCCTCCTCCTACGAGCAGTACTTC. V gene TRBV25-1 combines with J gene TRBJ2-7; D remains unclear. Trimming took 10 bases from V and 0 from J, leaving 19 bases between them. The CDR3 spans 15 residues. In germline, CDR1 is MGHDK, CDR2 SYGVNS.

This clonotype was found many times. The chain recombines TRBV27 with TRBJ1-4, with D uncertain. Germline-derived CDR1 and CDR2 are MNHEY and SMNVEV (reference sequence). V gave up 8 bases and J gave up 3 bases, with 13 bases separating them. The CDR3 consists of 14 residues. The CDR3 protein is CASRRHGANEKLFF. Here the CDR3 DNA reads TGTGCCAGCCGTCGACACGGAGCTAATGAAAAACTGTTTTTT.

This clonotype was detected a few times. This chain uses TRBV7-2 with TRBJ2-2, with D unclear. Trimming removed 5 bases at V and 7 bases at J, with 11 bases between. There are 13 residues in the CDR3. Germline CDR1 SGHTA, CDR2 FQGNSA. The chain's CDR3 is CASSALVVGELFF. In nucleotides, the CDR3 is TGTGCCAGCAGCGCATTAGTAGTCGGGGAGCTGTTTTTT.